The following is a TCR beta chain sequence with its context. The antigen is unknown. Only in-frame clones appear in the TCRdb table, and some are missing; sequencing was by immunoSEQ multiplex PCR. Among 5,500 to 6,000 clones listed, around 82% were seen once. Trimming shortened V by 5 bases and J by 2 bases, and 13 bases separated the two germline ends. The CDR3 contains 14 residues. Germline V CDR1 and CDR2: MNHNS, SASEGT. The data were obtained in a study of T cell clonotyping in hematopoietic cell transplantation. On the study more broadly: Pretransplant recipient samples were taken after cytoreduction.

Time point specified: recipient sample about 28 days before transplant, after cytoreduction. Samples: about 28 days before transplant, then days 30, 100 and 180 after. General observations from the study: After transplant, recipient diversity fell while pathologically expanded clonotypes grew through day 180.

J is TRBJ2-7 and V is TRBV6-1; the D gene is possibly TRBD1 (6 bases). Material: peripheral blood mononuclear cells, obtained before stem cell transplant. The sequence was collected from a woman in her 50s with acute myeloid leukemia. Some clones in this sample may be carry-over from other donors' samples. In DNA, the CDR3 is TGTGCCAGCAGTCCCCACAGGGTCGCCTACGAGCAGTACTTC. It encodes CASSPHRVAYEQYF.